This TCR beta chain was found in a study of radiotherapy plus CTLA-4 blockade in lung cancer. Across the whole study: In around 19% of patients, objective responses were seen; 31% had disease control. Study conclusions and caveats: In blood, TCR clones derived from the tumor expanded after radiotherapy plus ipilimumab. Early blood T cell clone dynamics reportedly forecast response best, with interferon-beta.

The repertoire was sequenced with immunoSEQ multiplex PCR; TCRdb's copy has only in-frame clones and lacks some. The sample lists over 11,000 clones; roughly 86% were seen once. Enrolled patients, whose metastatic non-small-cell lung cancer was chemo-refractory, received focal radiation plus CTLA-4 blockade with ipilimumab. The CDR3 runs to 14 residues. V lost 6 bases and J 0 bases, leaving 13 bases between the germline ends. The V gene's germline CDR1 is SGHDT and CDR2 YYEEEE. This clone was found a few times. Its antigen is currently unknown. The chain is built from TRBV5-6 and TRBJ2-7, with D perhaps TRBD2 (5 bases). Sequencing was performed on peripheral blood, taken from a patient treated with radiotherapy plus ipilimumab. The sequence was obtained from a human donor with non-small cell lung cancer that progressed on radiotherapy plus ipilimumab. Some clones in this sample may be carry-over from other donors' samples. The CDR3 sequence is CASIELGSSYEQYF. In DNA form, the CDR3 reads TGTGCCAGCATCGAGCTTGGGAGCTCCTACGAGCAGTACTTC.